This T cell receptor beta chain stems from a study of a mutant IDH1 vaccine in newly diagnosed glioma. To note about this clone: Antigen specificity is unknown.

Time point given: week 23, last vaccination. With topical imiquimod, each dose of the vaccine consisted of 300 ug of mutant IDH1 20-mer peptide. This CDR3 is 15 amino acids long. Germline CDR1 SGHNT, CDR2 YYREEE (reference sequence). Trimming pared 7 bases from V and 5 bases from J, leaving 19 bases between. Here immunoSEQ multiplex PCR was the method, and the copy in TCRdb shows in-frame clones only, minus some. The sample holds about 60,000 clones, around 82% seen once. This chain uses TRBV5-4 with TRBJ2-1, with D perhaps being TRBD1 or TRBD2 (6 bases each). The sample was PBMCs, taken from a glioma patient whose treatment included an IDH1 peptide vaccine. The TCR comes from a man between 18 and 29 years old with glioma. CDR3 nucleotides: TGTGCCAGCTGCCGAGGGGGGCAACAGGACAATGAGCAGTTCTTC. Its protein product is CASCRGGQQDNEQFF.